Below, 8 T cell receptor beta chains from the same sample are listed, as sequenced in a study of T-cell reconstitution after alpha-beta-depleted transplantation in children. The TCRbeta library incorporated unique molecular identifiers. TCRdb re-derived calls from the PCR reads in MiXCR, one entry per CDR3 protein. The sample carries around 370,000 distinct CDR3 sequences, approximately 10% recorded once. The sequencing used PBMCs from the stem cell graft donor, collected from the stem cell graft. Receptor source: a human donor who donated a stem cell graft to a child with acute lymphoblastic leukemia.

This clonotype was observed a handful of times. The chain has TRBV12-3 or TRBV12-4 and TRBJ1-2; no clear D gene. Trimming removed 5 bases at V and 4 bases at J, with 8 bases between. The CDR3 consists of 12 residues. The CDR3 DNA is TGTGCCAGCAGTCGACCGGGCTATGGCTACACCTTC. Protein product: CASSRPGYGYTF.

The CDR3 protein is CASSLFVGSETQYF. CDR3 bases: TGTGCCAGCAGTTTATTTGTTGGGAGCGAGACCCAGTACTTC. This rearrangement joins TRBV12-3 or TRBV12-4 to TRBJ2-5; weak D call: TRBD2 (5 bases). This CDR3 spans 14 amino acids. The germline V and J ends were trimmed by 2 bases and 5 bases, with 12 bases remaining between them.

The sample holds many counts of this clonotype. The V gene is TRBV4-1, the J gene TRBJ2-7; D ambiguous. Germline V CDR1 and CDR2: MGHRA, YSYEKL. V was pared by 3 bases and J by 3 bases, with 6 bases between. This CDR3 has 12 residues. DNA for the CDR3: TGCGCCAGCAGCCACGGAGACTACGAGCAGTACTTC. It is translated as CASSHGDYEQYF.

This clonotype was detected a few times. The V call is TRBV28, the J call TRBJ2-1; D unclear. The germline V gene encodes CDR1 MDHEN and CDR2 SYDVKM. The CDR3 extends over 12 amino acids. V was trimmed by 2 bases and J by 10 bases, leaving 9 bases between them. The CDR3 coding sequence is TGTGCCAGCAGTTTAACCGTCAGAGAGCAGTTCTTC. Translated, it gives CASSLTVREQFF.

A few counts support this clonotype. The CDR3: CASSSTVREQYF. The CDR3 bases are TGTGCCAGCAGCTCGACGGTCCGCGAGCAGTACTTC. The chain links TRBV7-9 to TRBJ2-7; unclear D gene. V was shortened by 4 bases and J by 6 bases, with 10 bases between the two germline ends. CDR1 SEHNR and CDR2 FQNEAQ come from the germline V gene (reference sequence). The CDR3 loop spans 12 amino acids. The whole variable domain, remainder taken from reference TRBV7-9 and TRBJ2-7, is DTGVSQNPRHKITKRGQNVTFRCDPISEHNRLYWYRQTLGQGPEFLTYFQNEAQLEKSRLLSDRFSAERPKGSFSTLEIQRTEQGDSAMYLCASSSTVREQYFGPGTRLTVT.

This chain uses TRBV7-9 with TRBJ2-3; perhaps TRBD2 as D (5 bases). This CDR3 comprises 15 residues. The ends were cut back, 2 bases at V and 0 bases at J, with 9 bases in the middle. The V gene's germline CDR1 is SEHNR and CDR2 FQNEAQ (reference sequence). CDR3 nucleotides: TGTGCCAGCAGCTTACCAGCGGCTAGCACAGATACGCAGTATTTT. As protein: CASSLPAASTDTQYF. The variable domain in full, completed from reference TRBV7-9 and TRBJ2-3, reads DTGVSQNPRHKITKRGQNVTFRCDPISEHNRLYWYRQTLGQGPEFLTYFQNEAQLEKSRLLSDRFSAERPKGSFSTLEIQRTEQGDSAMYLCASSLPAASTDTQYFGPGTRLTVL.

In this sample, this clonotype turned up a few times. The chain carries TRBV4-1 and TRBJ2-2; unclear D gene. Trimming cost V 3 bases and J 4 bases, with 12 bases left between them. CDR1 is MGHRA and CDR2 is YSYEKL in the germline V gene. The CDR3 spans 15 residues. CDR3 sequence reads: CASSQASRRTGELFF. The CDR3 coding sequence is TGCGCCAGCAGCCAGGCTAGTCGACGCACCGGGGAGCTGTTTTTT.

Only a few counts were recorded for this clonotype. V gene TRBV5-6 combines with J gene TRBJ2-5; no definite D call. The CDR3 runs 13 residues. Germline V lookup: CDR1 SGHDT, CDR2 YYEEEE. V lost 0 bases to trimming and J lost 2 bases, with 5 bases between them. CDR3 DNA sequence: TGTGCCAGCAGCTTGGCTGTGCAAGAGACCCAGTACTTC. This gives the protein CASSLAVQETQYF.